This TCR beta chain was sequenced for a study of T cell changes during pregnancy in multiple sclerosis (dated by TCRdb to the late 2010s). A note on the overall study: Changes in the T cell repertoire over the course of pregnancy were examined in this study in women with multiple sclerosis.

CDR1 SGHRS and CDR2 YFSETQ were looked up in the germline V gene. The CDR3 runs 13 residues from the cysteine to the phenylalanine. Only the CDR3 DNA is retained, 39 bases long and in frame from the first base. V gives up 0 bases and J gives up 4 bases, and the segment between their germline ends measures 8 bases. Worth noting for this clone: It has no known antigen specificity. Base qualities are missing; no much larger clone stands one base away.

The library was built by means of the immunoSEQ multiplex PCR assay. The immuneACCESS repertoire file appears here via TCRdb, limited to in-frame rearrangements. These files lack a portion of the clones; in checked studies, under half of the deficit traces to unresolved V genes, and the cause of the others is not known. For this sample the table gives about 87,000 clones, of which about 93% were detected only once. The ten largest clones take up 1.3% to 1.5% of the sample. The chain links TRBV5-1 with TRBJ2-7, with no reliable assignment of the D segment. The receptor was derived from a female donor in good health, enrolled as a control in a pregnancy study. The sequencing used peripheral blood, collected in the third trimester of pregnancy. The bases read TGCGCCAGCAGCTTGGATTCCGGGTACGAGCAGTACTTC. It encodes CASSLDSGYEQYF.